Listed below are T cell receptor beta chains from one sample, sequenced in a study of cytomegalovirus exposure and HLA in healthy donors. Assay used: immunoSEQ multiplex PCR; TCRdb lists only in-frame clones, some missing. The sample includes over 100,000 clones, about 60% of them seen just once. Material for sequencing was PBMCs. All receptors derive from a woman under 40 in good health and CMV-seronegative. The conserved cysteine and the conserved F or W are not part of the CDR3 here.

v_call cdr3_aa
TRBV11-3 ASSLDPGMNTGELF
TRBV5-1 ASSGGGTSGFNEQF
TRBV5-8 ASSLLAGYNEQF
TRBV10-2 ASSSGLNSYNEQF
TRBV18 ASSPPGLAGEGQF
TRBV4-2 ASSQEGDWGAFSGNTIY
TRBV18 ASSLLRDRGPLNTEAF
TRBV5-4 ASSPGGAYGYT
TRBV6-5 ASSYSPSPARDEQF
TRBV27 ASSRTRQETQY
TRBV4-1 ASSLIAGTGGHNEQF
TRBV28 ASSPGWGDEQY
TRBV28 ASIAGVNTEAF
TRBV6-5 ASRAFSNTEAF
TRBV15 ATSRDLPGGDTEAF
TRBV6-6 ATFSEGTEQY
TRBV10-3 ASRDRGSYEQY
TRBV28 ASSSTGVGNTIY
TRBV19 ASSGSLAYEQY
TRBV19 ASSMDRSSYNEQF
TRBV27 ASSPRQGGTEAF
TRBV5-1 ASSRDTTTYNEQF
TRBV27 ASSLLGAGVGNEQF
TRBV27 ASSTTGTSVYNEQF
TRBV4-1 ASSQEGLAGAYNEQF
TRBV9 ASTQTGGFGNTIY
TRBV2 ASSWDRGSEETQY
TRBV21-1 ASSNGTRGDTGELF
TRBV5-1 ASSLTGTGQETQY
TRBV4-3 ASSQDSTDMNSGNTIY
TRBV10-3 AIRETGNSPLH
TRBV12-5 ASGFLSYEQY
TRBV5-6 ASSPQDRGADTQY
TRBV5-4 ATRSGDQNNEQF
TRBV2 ASSDREHRPYEQY
TRBV14 ASSQGVANTEAF
TRBV5-1 ASSLDLGPYEQY
TRBV5-5 ASSLDSQNQPQH
TRBV5-5 ASSLRLARNTGELF
TRBV28 ASSLTVSPLYEQY
TRBV7-9 ASSLIAGGPHEQY
TRBV28 ASRAGTGHYGYT
TRBV6-5 ASSSGQGYYEQY
TRBV4-3 ASSQDVAGGPEETQY
TRBV7-3 ASSPQGTGVNYGYT
TRBV7-9 ASSPGQGNTEAF
TRBV13 ASSLRDTPGNTIY
TRBV19 ASSIIGRENGYT
TRBV5-1 ASSLAGDQPQH
TRBV27 ASSSYEITGTGTETF
TRBV6-5 ASSYSLAGVRNEQF
TRBV29-1 SVVAIQETQY
TRBV6-5 ASSHRENQPQH
TRBV27 ASSFRTSGSPSPNEQF
TRBV4-1 ASSQVGRGNYGYT
TRBV19 ASNPDRGLNQPQH
TRBV4-3 ASSQGIDRGYGYT
TRBV4-2 ASSQEGRPSTDTQY